This T cell receptor beta chain was sequenced for a study of T cell responses to AZD1222 COVID-19 vaccine. Clones were read by immunoSEQ multiplex PCR, and TCRdb kept only the in-frame ones, dropping some. The repertoire holds about 140,000 clones, with roughly 90% as singletons. For this clone: Its cognate antigen is unknown.

General study results and limits: Spike-spanning, vaccine-associated CD4 TCRs were dominant at 160-218 and 743-854. Repertoire sampling occurred only after the peak T cell response.

The CDR3 is 11 amino acids. Germline V CDR1 and CDR2: MNHEY, SVGAGI. With 6 bases removed from V and 8 bases from J, the gap between germline ends came to 10 bases. The clonotype comes from an adult in good health. V is TRBV6-5 and J is TRBJ1-2, with D tentatively TRBD1 (5 bases). The sequencing used peripheral blood, collected on day 0 of AZD1222 vaccination. CDR3 sequence (DNA): TGTGCCAGCAGGGTAGGGGACGGCTACACCTTC. Amino acid sequence: CASRVGDGYTF.